A selection of T cell receptor beta chains follows, all from one sample in a study of beta chain features in type 1 diabetes. Sequencing used immunoSEQ multiplex PCR; TCRdb keeps in-frame clones, though not all of them. The sample includes over 150,000 clones, about 8.1% of them seen just once. Sequencing input: central memory CD4+ T cells from blood. Source of these receptors: a man aged 18 to 29 in good health. CDR3s include the opening cysteine and the closing phenylalanine or tryptophan. The D gene is left open where the match is weak. A clone size is listed for some rows: how often the clone was seen (once, few, many), or a class if it is expanded.

D gene: -; J gene: TRBJ1-2; clone size: few; V gene: TRBV7-2; CDR3 DNA: TGTGCCAGCAGCTTAGCAGGGGCGGACGGCTATGGCTACACCTTC; CDR3 protein: CASSLAGADGYGYTF
D gene: TRBD1; J gene: TRBJ1-1; clone size: few; V gene: TRBV9; CDR3 DNA: TGTGCCAGCAGCGAACAGGGGCAGGGGAACACTGAAGCTTTCTTT; CDR3 protein: CASSEQGQGNTEAFF
D gene: -; J gene: TRBJ2-7; clone size: few; V gene: TRBV4-2; CDR3 DNA: TGTGCCAGCAGCCAAGAAGAGGACGGGACCTACGAGCAGTACTTC; CDR3 protein: CASSQEEDGTYEQYF
D gene: TRBD1; J gene: TRBJ2-2; clone size: -; V gene: TRBV30; CDR3 DNA: TGTGCCTGCAGATCAGGGGGTTGGACCGGGGAGCTGTTTTTT; CDR3 protein: CACRSGGWTGELFF
D gene: -; J gene: TRBJ2-2; clone size: -; V gene: TRBV19; CDR3 DNA: TGTGCCAGTAGTATACTCACCGGGGAGCTGTTTTTT; CDR3 protein: CASSILTGELFF
D gene: TRBD1; J gene: TRBJ1-1; clone size: -; V gene: TRBV28; CDR3 DNA: TGTGCCAGCACCCGGACAGGGGGCGGTAGGGCCTTT; CDR3 protein: CASTRTGGGRAF
D gene: -; J gene: TRBJ2-3; clone size: few; V gene: TRBV27; CDR3 DNA: TGTGCCAGCAGTTTATCTTACACAGATACGCAGTATTTT; CDR3 protein: CASSLSYTDTQYF
D gene: -; J gene: TRBJ1-2; clone size: -; V gene: TRBV18; CDR3 DNA: TGTGCCAGCTCACCCCCGGACTCCCTGGGAGGCTACACCTTC; CDR3 protein: CASSPPDSLGGYTF
D gene: TRBD1; J gene: TRBJ1-6; clone size: few; V gene: TRBV6-1; CDR3 DNA: TGTGCCAGCAGTCAGGGGGAATGGCGTTCACCCCTCCACTTT; CDR3 protein: CASSQGEWRSPLHF
D gene: TRBD1; J gene: TRBJ2-3; clone size: few; V gene: TRBV4-2; CDR3 DNA: TGTGCCAGCAGCCAAGGAGACAGGGGTTTGGATACGCAGTATTTT; CDR3 protein: CASSQGDRGLDTQYF
D gene: TRBD2; J gene: TRBJ2-7; clone size: many; V gene: TRBV4-3; CDR3 DNA: TGCGCCAGCAGCCAAGATTTAGCGGGGCATGGGGAGCAGTACTTC; CDR3 protein: CASSQDLAGHGEQYF
D gene: -; J gene: TRBJ2-3; clone size: few; V gene: TRBV7-3; CDR3 DNA: TGTGCCAGCAGCGCCGACGACAGGACAGATACGCAGTATTTT; CDR3 protein: CASSADDRTDTQYF
D gene: -; J gene: TRBJ1-1; clone size: -; V gene: TRBV29-1; CDR3 DNA: TGCAGCGTTGTGTACGGGGATAACACTGAAGCTTTCTTT; CDR3 protein: CSVVYGDNTEAFF
D gene: TRBD1; J gene: TRBJ2-2; clone size: few; V gene: TRBV28; CDR3 DNA: TGTGCCAGCAGTCCCTTCGGCACTGTAAGGGGGCTAACCGGGGAGCTGTTTTTT; CDR3 protein: CASSPFGTVRGLTGELFF
D gene: TRBD1; J gene: TRBJ2-7; clone size: -; V gene: TRBV6-5; CDR3 DNA: TGTGCCAGCAGAAATCCGGGACAGGGCTACGAGCAGTACTTC; CDR3 protein: CASRNPGQGYEQYF